The 22 T cell receptor beta chains given below trace back to one sample, sequenced in a study of vaccination and CD4 T cells after COVID-19. Which antigens these TCRs recognize remains unknown. The Oncomine TCR Beta short-read assay was applied to DNA of cultured CD4+ T cells. A single record per CDR3 protein comes from TCRdb applying MiXCR to the PCR reads. The table has under 20,000 distinct CDR3 sequences, roughly 52% seen once; the top ten hold around 8%. The treatment was: approximately 9-day PBMC culture with coronavirus spike peptide pools or control peptides (ViraFEST assay). Source material: CD4+ T cells from blood, cultured in vitro. The receptors come from a human donor who had recovered from COVID-19.

In its sample, this clonotype was seen a few times. The chain links TRBV4-2 to TRBJ2-5, with TRBD2 matching 8 bases. After removal of 4 bases from V and 3 bases from J, the junction contained 1 base not matched to a gene. This CDR3 has 13 amino acids. The germline gives CDR1 LGHNA, CDR2 YNFKEQ. The chain's CDR3 is CASSPRGEETQYF. The CDR3 DNA reads as TGTGCCAGCAGCCCGCGGGGGGAAGAGACCCAGTACTTC.

This chain links TRBV7-2 with TRBJ2-5; D could derive from TRBD1 or TRBD2 (6 bases each). The CDR3 consists of 16 residues. The V end lost 4 bases, the J end lost 0 bases, and 15 bases lay between the germline ends. CDR1 and CDR2 (germline): SGHTA, FQGNSA. This CDR3 is CASSSGEVPYQETQYF. CDR3 nucleotides: TGTGCCAGCAGCTCAGGGGAGGTCCCGTACCAAGAGACCCAGTACTTC.

V is TRBV7-9 and J is TRBJ1-1; the match to TRBD1 covers 7 bases. Germline assignment: CDR1 SEHNR and CDR2 FQNEAQ (reference sequence). The CDR3 runs 14 residues. Trimming at V came to 2 bases and at J to 6 bases, leaving 6 bases not matched to a gene. The CDR3: CASSLQQGSAEAFF. DNA of the CDR3: TGTGCCAGCAGCTTACAACAGGGGAGCGCTGAAGCTTTCTTT. Full variable domain (remainder filled in from reference TRBV7-9 and TRBJ1-1): DTGVSQNPRHKITKRGQNVTFRCDPISEHNRLYWYRQTLGQGPEFLTYFQNEAQLEKSRLLSDRFSAERPKGSFSTLEIQRTEQGDSAMYLCASSLQQGSAEAFFGQGTRLTVV.

As to this clonotype: This sequence may be a read error, since a much larger clone differs from it by one base. This chain links TRBV7-9 with TRBJ1-1; D is ambiguous. The germline CDR1 and CDR2 sequences are SEHNR and FQNEAQ (reference sequence). The ends were cut back, 1 base at V and 7 bases at J, with 16 bases in the middle. This CDR3 region has 15 residues. CDR3 in DNA: TGTGCCAGCAGCTTAGTGGGAATCATATACGGTGAAGCTTTCTTT. It codes for CASSLVGIIYGEAFF.

The chain couples TRBV20-1 to TRBJ2-1; 8 bases are shared with TRBD2. J was trimmed by 9 bases and V by 6 bases; bases with no gene match: 13. Germline CDR1 is DFQATT and CDR2 is SNEGSKA (reference sequence). CDR3 size: 14 residues. The CDR3 DNA is TGCAGTGCCTATCCGGGACTAGGTAGGGGTGAGCAGTTCTTC. Translated, it gives CSAYPGLGRGEQFF.

This clonotype was detected only once. This chain links TRBV7-3 with TRBJ2-7, with 9 bases matching TRBD1. The V gene end was trimmed by 5 bases and the J gene end by 5 bases; junction bases not matched to a gene: 7. Looked up from germline, CDR1 is SGHTA and CDR2 is FQGTGA. The length of the CDR3 is 14 residues. The CDR3 nucleotides are TGTGCCAGCAGCGCCCAGGGACAGGGCCACGAGCAGTACTTC. The encoded protein is CASSAQGQGHEQYF.

This clonotype appeared a few times. The chain joins TRBV20-1 to TRBJ1-1; perhaps TRBD1 as D (5 bases). V was trimmed by 6 bases and J by 2 bases, leaving 16 bases between them. Looked up from germline, CDR1 is DFQATT and CDR2 is SNEGSKA (reference sequence). The CDR3 contains 14 residues. The CDR3 DNA sequence: TGCAGTGCCGTGAGTCGCAGGGCAAACACTGAAGCTTTCTTT. Translation gives CSAVSRRANTEAFF.

J is TRBJ1-5 and V is TRBV11-2; D unclear. The CDR3 length is 12 residues. Trimming removed 1 base at V and 7 bases at J, with 5 bases between. Germline V gives CDR1 SGHAT, CDR2 FQNNGV. The CDR3: CASSLVGQPQHF. For the CDR3, the DNA is TGTGCCAGCAGCTTAGTCGGCCAGCCCCAGCATTTT. Together with reference TRBV11-2 and TRBJ1-5, the CDR3 gives the full variable domain: EAGVAQSPRYKIIEKRQSVAFWCNPISGHATLYWYQQILGQGPKLLIQFQNNGVVDDSQLPKDRFSAERLKGVDSTLKIQPAKLEDSAVYLCASSLVGQPQHFGDGTRLSIL.

In this sample, this clonotype turned up a few times. The chain has TRBV2 and TRBJ1-5; D ambiguous. Germline V gene sequence: CDR1 SNHLY, CDR2 FYNNEI. The CDR3 totals 13 residues. Trimming shortened V by 6 bases and J by 6 bases, and 12 bases separated the two germline ends. CDR3 amino acids: CASRGSVAQPQHF. CDR3 DNA: TGTGCCAGCAGGGGGTCAGTGGCTCAGCCCCAGCATTTT. Filled out from reference TRBV2 and TRBJ1-5, the complete variable domain reads EPEVTQTPSHQVTQMGQEVILRCVPISNHLYFYWYRQILGQKVEFLVSFYNNEISEKSEIFDDQFSVERPDGSNFTLKIRSTKLEDSAMYFCASRGSVAQPQHFGDGTRLSIL.

Only a few counts were recorded for this clonotype. The chain couples TRBV6-5 to TRBJ1-5; D not resolved. Germline-derived CDR1 and CDR2 are MNHEY and SVGAGI. This CDR3 spans 14 amino acids. Trimming took off 2 bases at V and 9 bases at J, with 14 bases between the two ends. The CDR3 nucleotides read TGTGCCAGCAGTTACGGCCGAGGCGAATGGCCCCAGCATTTT. Protein sequence: CASSYGRGEWPQHF.

V gene TRBV6-1 combines with J gene TRBJ1-6; tentative D call: TRBD1 (5 bases). The CDR3 contains 16 residues. CDR1 is MNHNS and CDR2 is SASEGT in the germline V gene. V gave up 6 bases and J gave up 9 bases, with 21 bases separating them. CDR3 loop: CASRLETGNGGSPLHF. The CDR3 nucleotides are TGTGCCAGCAGATTAGAAACAGGAAACGGAGGTTCACCCCTCCACTTT.

This CDR3 is CASSLGISGTADTQYF. CDR3 nucleotides: TGCGCCAGCAGCTTGGGGATTAGCGGGACCGCAGATACGCAGTATTTT. The rearrangement joins TRBV5-1 to TRBJ2-3; 8 positions match TRBD2. CDR3 size: 16 residues. V trimming: 0 bases; J trimming: 4 bases; junction bases outside the gene matches: 7. Germline V gives CDR1 SGHRS, CDR2 YFSETQ.

This clonotype was found a few times. The rearrangement uses TRBV20-1 and TRBJ2-3; 10 bases are a match to TRBD1. Trimming at V came to 5 bases and at J to 5 bases, leaving 7 bases not matched to a gene. The CDR3 consists of 14 residues. Germline CDR1 and CDR2: DFQATT and SNEGSKA (reference sequence). The CDR3 region is CSAVDRGQLDTQYF. CDR3 DNA sequence: TGCAGTGCTGTTGACAGGGGGCAGTTAGATACGCAGTATTTT.

This sequence joins TRBV7-3 and TRBJ2-3; 10 bases are shared with TRBD2. The CDR3 spans 16 residues. The junction had 5 bases not matched to a gene; V was cut back by 1 base and J by 4 bases. CDR1 is SGHTA and CDR2 is FQGTGA in the germline V gene. The CDR3 loop is CASSLSLAGVADTQYF. The DNA for the CDR3 is TGTGCCAGCAGCTTAAGCCTAGCGGGAGTCGCAGATACGCAGTATTTT.

This clonotype was observed a handful of times. V usage is TRBV20-1 and J usage is TRBJ2-4, with a weak D call TRBD1 (6 bases). Germline loops: CDR1 DFQATT, CDR2 SNEGSKA (reference sequence). Trimming removed 3 bases at V and 7 bases at J, with 10 bases between. The CDR3 totals 12 residues. The CDR3 nucleotides read TGCAGTGCTAGGAGGGGGATGAACATTCAGTACTTC. Its translation is CSARRGMNIQYF.

The chain combines TRBV24-1 with TRBJ2-1; 11 bases agree with TRBD2. With 5 bases clipped from V and 4 bases from J, the junction kept 12 bases outside the gene matches. Looked up from germline, CDR1 is KGHDR and CDR2 is SFDVKD. The CDR3 contains 18 residues. The CDR3 region is CATSGRLAGTSPYNEQFF. The CDR3 DNA sequence: TGTGCCACCAGTGGGAGACTAGCGGGAACGTCGCCGTACAATGAGCAGTTCTTC.

The V and J genes are TRBV10-3 and TRBJ2-7; D is unclear. This CDR3 has 12 amino acids. Per germline, CDR1 ENHRY and CDR2 SYGVKD. V was trimmed by 5 bases and J by 6 bases, leaving 11 bases between them. CDR3 nucleotide sequence: TGTGCCATCAGTCCTGCGACGGGCGAGCAGTACTTC. Its protein is CAISPATGEQYF.

The gene calls are TRBV28 and TRBJ1-6; no clear D. Germline V gene data show CDR1 as MDHEN and CDR2 as SYDVKM. This CDR3 has 16 amino acids. The V and J ends lost 3 bases and 10 bases respectively, with 19 bases between them. CDR3 region: CASSFKRPVVSSPLHF. The CDR3, as DNA: TGTGCCAGCAGTTTTAAACGGCCGGTCGTTTCATCACCCCTCCACTTT.

The chain has TRBV7-9 and TRBJ1-1; 8 bases align to TRBD1. Losses at the gene ends were 5 bases for V and 5 bases for J; bases not matched to a gene: 7. Per the germline V gene, CDR1 is SEHNR and CDR2 is FQNEAQ (reference sequence). This CDR3 contains 14 residues. The CDR3: CASSPQGAQTEAFF. The DNA for the CDR3 is TGTGCCAGCAGCCCCCAGGGGGCACAAACTGAAGCTTTCTTT.

In its sample, this clonotype was seen a few times. V is TRBV6-2 or TRBV6-3 and J is TRBJ2-7; D is possibly TRBD2 (5 bases). Trimming pared 5 bases from V and 6 bases from J, leaving 8 bases between. This CDR3 spans 11 amino acids. Germline V gives CDR1 MNHEY, CDR2 SVGEGT. The CDR3 bases are TGTGCCAGCAGTCGACTAAGCGAGCAGTACTTC. Encoded protein: CASSRLSEQYF.

The chain couples TRBV6-1 to TRBJ1-2; D gene uncertain. The V gene's germline CDR1 is MNHNS and CDR2 SASEGT. The V and J ends lost 8 bases and 7 bases respectively, with 17 bases between them. CDR3 length: 13 amino acids. The CDR3 nucleotides read TGTGCCAGCGCAAGGACTGCCGTCGGTGGCTACACCTTC. It translates to CASARTAVGGYTF.

V is TRBV6-2 or TRBV6-3 and J is TRBJ2-7; D gene unclear. The CDR3 sequence is 14 residues long. V gave up 6 bases and J gave up 0 bases, with 12 bases separating them. Germline V gives CDR1 MNHEY, CDR2 SVGEGT. The CDR3 protein is CASSQDSYSYEQYF. In nucleotides, the CDR3 is TGTGCCAGCAGCCAAGACTCGTACTCCTACGAGCAGTACTTC.